This is a list of T cell receptor beta chains from one sample in a study of CD8 T cells in Susac syndrome. MiXCR, run by TCRdb on the immunoSEQ multiplex PCR reads, gives a single entry per CDR3 protein. The sample has approximately 180,000 distinct CDR3 sequences; under 97% are singletons. Sequenced input: CD4+ T cells from PBMCs. These receptors all stem from a human donor with multiple sclerosis. Both conserved end residues are part of each CDR3. A D gene is named only where the DNA matches it firmly. Part of the rows lack a size; the others show once, few, many or a class for expanded clones.

CDR3 DNA,CDR3 protein,J gene,D gene,clone size,V gene
TGTGCCAGCAGTCCAGGACAGTCTACTGAAGCTTTCTTT,CASSPGQSTEAFF,TRBJ1-1,.,.,TRBV28
TGCAGCGTTTATCACCACAGGGCCCATGAGCAGTTCTTC,CSVYHHRAHEQFF,TRBJ2-1,.,.,TRBV29-1
TGTGCCACCAGCAGAGATGGTGGGGTTTTCTACAATGAGCAGTTCTTC,CATSRDGGVFYNEQFF,TRBJ2-1,.,.,TRBV15
TGTGCCTGGAGCTGGGGGTCGGAGCAGTTCTTC,CAWSWGSEQFF,TRBJ2-1,.,.,TRBV30
TGTGCCAGCAGCCAAGGGGACACCCGTACCGGGGAGCTGTTTTTT,CASSQGDTRTGELFF,TRBJ2-2,.,once,TRBV3-1
TGTGCCAGCAGCCAAGATCTCCAGGGGCGTAATTCACCCCTCCACTTT,CASSQDLQGRNSPLHF,TRBJ1-6,.,.,TRBV3-1
TGTGCCAGCAGCCTCACTAGCGGGGGGTCCACAGATACGCAGTATTTT,CASSLTSGGSTDTQYF,TRBJ2-3,TRBD2,once,TRBV3-1
TGTGCCTGGAGAGTAGTAGCGGGGTCTACAGATACGCAGTATTTT,CAWRVVAGSTDTQYF,TRBJ2-3,TRBD2,.,TRBV30
TGTGCCAGCAGCTTTTCTCCCGCCCGGGGGGACGAGCAGTACTTC,CASSFSPARGDEQYF,TRBJ2-7,TRBD2,.,TRBV9
TGCAGCGTTGAAGCTAGTCGGGTGGGGGAGCAGTACTTC,CSVEASRVGEQYF,TRBJ2-7,.,few,TRBV29-1
TGTGCCAGCAGTTCTACCGGGGGGCCGGGACAGCCCCAGCATTTT,CASSSTGGPGQPQHF,TRBJ1-5,.,.,TRBV12-3/TRBV12-4
TGTGCCTGGGGTACATATAATAGCAATCAGCCCCAGCATTTT,CAWGTYNSNQPQHF,TRBJ1-5,.,.,TRBV30
TGTGCCTGGAGTGCGGACAGGGAGAGCTCTGGGGCCAACGTCCTGACTTTC,CAWSADRESSGANVLTF,TRBJ2-6,TRBD1,.,TRBV30
TGTGCCAGCAGCCAAGGGACAGGGTCAATAGATACGCAGTATTTT,CASSQGTGSIDTQYF,TRBJ2-3,TRBD1,.,TRBV3-1
TGTGCCAGCAACTACGCCAGGGGGCTGCATTCACCCCTCCACTTT,CASNYARGLHSPLHF,TRBJ1-6,TRBD1,.,TRBV6-2/TRBV6-3
TGCAGTGCTGCTGACAGGAACACTGAAGCTTTCTTT,CSAADRNTEAFF,TRBJ1-1,.,.,TRBV20-1
TGTGCCAGCAGTTACTCTTGGGACAAGGGATCTCAGTTGGATACGCAGTATTTT,CASSYSWDKGSQLDTQYF,TRBJ2-3,.,.,TRBV6-2/TRBV6-3
TGTGCCACCAGCAGAGAAGGCGCCAGCTTCTACGAGCAGTACTTC,CATSREGASFYEQYF,TRBJ2-7,.,.,TRBV15
TGCAGTGCTAGCACAGGGGGCGCGAGCACAGATACGCAGTATTTT,CSASTGGASTDTQYF,TRBJ2-3,TRBD1,.,TRBV20-1
TGTGCCAGCAGCCGCGATAATTCACCCCTCCACTTT,CASSRDNSPLHF,TRBJ1-6,.,.,TRBV3-1